Included here is one T cell receptor beta chain sequence, with context. The entry originates in a study of blood T cell repertoires in COVID-19. The cohort comprised adults aged 18 to 89 years residing in 24 US areas. Using immunoSEQ multiplex PCR, the repertoire was profiled, and TCRdb retains in-frame clones only, with some absent. The data contain roughly 190,000 clones, 86% of them seen just once; the ten biggest clones take up under 30%. The CDR3 length is 14 residues. V dropped 3 bases and J dropped 10 bases, with 15 bases sitting between them. Germline loops: CDR1 LGHDT, CDR2 YNNKEL (reference sequence).

This TCR was recovered from a woman between 35 and 50 years old in a cohort exposed to, infected with or recovered from COVID-19 (not recorded which). The rearrangement links TRBV3-1 (or the pseudogene TRBV3-2) to TRBJ1-4; unclear D gene. The source material was PBMCs or T cells enriched from blood (not recorded which). The CDR3 protein is CASSHPDSVVKLFF. The CDR3 DNA sequence: TGTGCCAGCAGCCACCCCGACTCGGTGGTAAAACTGTTTTTT.